This is a list of T cell receptor beta chains from one sample in a study of radiation and T cells in renal cell carcinoma. Sequencing was performed with immunoSEQ multiplex PCR; in TCRdb, only in-frame clones are kept and a portion is missing. The profile covers 150,000 or so clones, with roughly 90% appearing a single time and around 4% taken by the ten largest. The sample here was blood, taken from a patient whose treatment included radiotherapy and nephrectomy. The receptors here all came from a woman in her seventies with renal cell carcinoma. CDR3s include the opening cysteine and the closing phenylalanine or tryptophan. The D gene is left open where the match is weak. Clone size appears in some rows only: once, few, many, or a class for an expanded clone.

-	-	TRBJ2-2	TRBV5-1	CASSLQDPNTGELFF	TGCGCCAGCAGCTTGCAGGATCCGAACACCGGGGAGCTGTTTTTT
-	TRBD1	TRBJ1-5	TRBV6-1	CASSATGDYGQPQHF	TGTGCCAGCAGTGCCACAGGGGACTATGGGCAGCCCCAGCATTTT
-	-	TRBJ1-6	TRBV6-5	CASSYLRAGTNSPLHF	TGTGCCAGCAGTTACCTTCGAGCAGGCACGAATTCACCCCTCCACTTT
-	TRBD1	TRBJ1-4	TRBV7-9	CASSSGMGQGGEKLFF	TGTGCCAGCAGCTCGGGCATGGGACAGGGTGGTGAAAAACTGTTTTTT
-	-	TRBJ2-5	TRBV10-3	CAIRGGPGETQYF	TGTGCCATCAGGGGGGGCCCCGGAGAGACCCAGTACTTC
-	-	TRBJ1-1	TRBV10-3	CAISDKSGRETEAFF	TGTGCCATCAGTGATAAGTCAGGGAGGGAGACTGAAGCTTTCTTT
-	TRBD1	TRBJ1-1	TRBV6-5	CASSSKATGTGGRSFF	TGTGCCAGCAGTTCCAAGGCTACCGGGACAGGGGGGAGGAGTTTCTTT
-	TRBD2	TRBJ2-7	TRBV5-8	CASSLGGSEQYF	TGTGCCAGCAGCTTGGGCGGGAGCGAGCAGTACTTC
-	-	TRBJ1-2	TRBV5-1	CASSLGPSANYGYTF	TGCGCCAGCAGCTTGGGTCCGTCAGCTAACTATGGCTACACCTTC
-	-	TRBJ1-3	TRBV28	CASSVNPGNTIYF	TGTGCCAGCAGCGTAAACCCTGGAAACACCATATATTTT
-	TRBD1	TRBJ1-3	TRBV19	CASRTGGIGNTIYF	TGTGCCTCCCGGACAGGGGGCATCGGAAACACCATATATTTT
-	-	TRBJ1-1	TRBV9	CASSVEGTEAFF	TGTGCCAGCAGCGTAGAAGGTACTGAAGCTTTCTTT
once	-	TRBJ1-3	TRBV2	CASSEGQVGNTIYF	TGTGCCAGCAGTGAAGGGCAGGTGGGAAACACCATATATTTT
once	TRBD1	TRBJ1-2	TRBV9	CASRGDRGLGYTF	TGTGCCAGCAGAGGGGACAGGGGGCTTGGCTACACCTTC
-	-	TRBJ2-7	TRBV27	CASGGPYEQYF	TGTGCCAGCGGGGGGCCCTACGAGCAGTACTTC
-	-	TRBJ1-1	TRBV19	CASSRGGIGTEAFF	TGTGCCAGTAGTAGGGGAGGGATAGGCACTGAAGCTTTCTTT
-	-	TRBJ1-2	TRBV7-2	CASSLASGVNYGYTF	TGTGCCAGCAGCTTAGCGTCGGGGGTAAACTATGGCTACACCTTC
-	-	TRBJ1-5	TRBV7-2	CASSLGGLSNQPQHF	TGTGCCAGCAGCTTAGGGGGGCTCAGCAATCAGCCCCAGCATTTT
-	-	TRBJ1-4	TRBV29-1	CSVGPGIGEKLFF	TGCAGCGTTGGCCCGGGTATCGGTGAAAAACTGTTTTTT
-	TRBD2	TRBJ2-7	TRBV5-4	CASSLLAGGRRYEQYF	TGTGCCAGCAGCTTGCTAGCGGGGGGCCGACGCTACGAGCAGTACTTC
-	-	TRBJ2-5	TRBV5-6	CASSFGQYQETQYF	TGTGCCAGCAGCTTCGGGCAGTACCAAGAGACCCAGTACTTC
-	-	TRBJ1-2	TRBV10-2	CASSPSNYGYTF	TGCGCCAGCAGCCCCTCTAACTATGGCTACACCTTC
-	-	TRBJ2-3	TRBV6-1	CASTLGGAYTDTQYF	TGTGCCAGCACCCTCGGCGGGGCGTACACAGATACGCAGTATTTT
-	-	TRBJ2-3	TRBV14	CASSLNTRTDTQYF	TGTGCCAGCAGCCTCAATACCCGCACAGATACGCAGTATTTT
few	-	TRBJ1-2	TRBV7-3	CASSLGSGSRGYTF	TGTGCCAGCAGCTTAGGTAGTGGGTCCCGGGGCTACACCTTC
-	-	TRBJ2-1	TRBV19	CASSITSSSYNEQFF	TGTGCCAGTAGTATAACTTCAAGCTCCTACAATGAGCAGTTCTTC
-	-	TRBJ1-5	TRBV6-1	CASSEYDNQPQHF	TGTGCCAGCAGTGAGTATGACAATCAGCCCCAGCATTTT
-	-	TRBJ2-3	TRBV7-6	CASSLASISTDTQYF	TGTGCCAGCAGCTTAGCTTCCATCAGCACAGATACGCAGTATTTT
once	-	TRBJ1-2	TRBV14	CASSQDKTGDGYTF	TGTGCCAGCAGCCAAGATAAGACGGGGGATGGCTACACCTTC
-	TRBD1	TRBJ2-7	TRBV15	CATSSQTGPTYEQYF	TGTGCCACCAGCAGCCAGACAGGGCCTACCTACGAGCAGTACTTC
-	-	TRBJ1-1	TRBV9	CASSVGVRGNTEAFF	TGTGCCAGCAGCGTAGGGGTCAGGGGGAACACTGAAGCTTTCTTT
-	-	TRBJ1-4	TRBV7-8	CASSLARSGVRGANEKLFF	TGTGCCAGCAGCTTAGCTCGATCCGGGGTGAGGGGTGCTAATGAAAAACTGTTTTTT
-	TRBD1	TRBJ1-2	TRBV7-3	CASSFDRGLSGYTF	TGTGCCAGCAGTTTCGACAGGGGCCTATCCGGCTACACCTTC
few	-	TRBJ1-1	TRBV5-4	CASSLATRNTEAFF	TGTGCCAGCAGCTTGGCCACCAGGAACACTGAAGCTTTCTTT
-	-	TRBJ2-7	TRBV7-8	CASSLDGGASYEQYF	TGTGCCAGCAGCTTAGATGGAGGGGCCTCCTACGAGCAGTACTTC
-	TRBD1	TRBJ1-5	TRBV30	CAWSGTESNQPQHF	TGTGCCTGGAGCGGGACAGAAAGTAATCAGCCCCAGCATTTT
-	-	TRBJ1-3	TRBV4-1	CASSHEPKGPSSGNTIYF	TGCGCCAGCAGCCACGAACCTAAGGGCCCCAGCTCTGGAAACACCATATATTTT
-	-	TRBJ1-1	TRBV7-9	CASSLAGARLGAFF	TGTGCCAGCAGCTTAGCGGGGGCCAGGTTGGGAGCTTTCTTT
-	-	TRBJ2-3	TRBV27	CASSARASRTDTQYF	TGTGCCAGCAGTGCCCGGGCTAGCAGGACAGATACGCAGTATTTT
-	TRBD1	TRBJ1-2	TRBV4-1	CASSQEPTGGVYGYTF	TGCGCCAGCAGCCAGGAACCTACAGGGGGCGTCTATGGCTACACCTTC
few	-	TRBJ1-1	TRBV6-1	CASSEAPGNAEAFF	TGTGCCAGCAGTGAAGCCCCAGGGAACGCTGAAGCTTTCTTT
-	-	TRBJ2-7	TRBV15	CATSARLGLSYEQYF	TGTGCCACCAGCGCCCGACTAGGCCTCTCCTACGAGCAGTACTTC
-	-	TRBJ2-7	TRBV30	CAWSPGQVTQYGQYF	TGTGCCTGGAGTCCTGGGCAGGTTACCCAGTATGGGCAGTACTTC
once	-	TRBJ1-6	TRBV6-6	CASSSMSHLNSPLHF	TGTGCCAGCAGTTCCATGTCGCATCTAAATTCACCCCTCCACTTT
-	TRBD1	TRBJ2-5	TRBV7-8	CASNNRGTETQYF	TGTGCCAGCAACAACAGGGGGACGGAGACCCAGTACTTC